This record concerns one TCR beta chain sequence. Its antigen is not identified. The data derive from a study of CXCR3-negative and CXCR3-positive naive CD8 T cells. General study findings and limits: Comparison of naive cells showed more hydrophobic TRB CDR3s in CXCR3-positive than in CXCR3-negative naive cells.

In preparing the TRB cDNA libraries, 5' RACE with UMI labels was used. TCRdb re-called the 5' RACE reads; one entry per CDR3 protein, DNA not given. The listing records 4,000 to 6,000 distinct CDR3 sequences. Sequencing was done on a sample of naive CXCR3+ CD8+ T cells from blood. Subset noted: CD45RO-CCR7+CD27+CD95- naive CD8+ T cells expressing CXCR3 (TNR3+). This clonotype was obtained from a human donor in good health. Some clones in this sample may be carry-over from other donors' samples.

The CDR3 spells CAISEGLDQPQHF. V usage is TRBV10-3 and J usage is TRBJ1-5. CDR3 length equals 13 residues. Looked up from germline, CDR1 is ENHRY and CDR2 is SYGVKD.